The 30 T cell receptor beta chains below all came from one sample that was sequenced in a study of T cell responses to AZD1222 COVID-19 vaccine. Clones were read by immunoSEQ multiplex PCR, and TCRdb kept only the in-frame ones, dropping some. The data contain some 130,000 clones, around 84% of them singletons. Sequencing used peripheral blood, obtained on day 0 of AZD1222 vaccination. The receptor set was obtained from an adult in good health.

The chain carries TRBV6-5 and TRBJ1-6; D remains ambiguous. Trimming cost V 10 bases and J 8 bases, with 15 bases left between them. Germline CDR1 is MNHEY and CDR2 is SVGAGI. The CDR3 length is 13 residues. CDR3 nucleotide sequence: TGTGCCATAGGGAGGGCAGTCCATTCACCCCTCCACTTT. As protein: CAIGRAVHSPLHF.

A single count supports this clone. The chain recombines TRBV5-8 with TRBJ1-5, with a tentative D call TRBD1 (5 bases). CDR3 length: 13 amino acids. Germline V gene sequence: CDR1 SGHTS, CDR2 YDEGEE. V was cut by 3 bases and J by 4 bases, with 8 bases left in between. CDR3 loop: CASSWTSNQPQHF. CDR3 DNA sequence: TGTGCCAGCAGCTGGACATCTAATCAGCCCCAGCATTTT.

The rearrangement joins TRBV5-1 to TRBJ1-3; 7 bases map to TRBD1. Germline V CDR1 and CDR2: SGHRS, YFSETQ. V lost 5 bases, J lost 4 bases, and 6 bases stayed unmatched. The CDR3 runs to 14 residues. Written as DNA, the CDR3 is TGCGCCAGCAGACCCGGGACAGACGGAAACACCATATATTTT. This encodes CASRPGTDGNTIYF.

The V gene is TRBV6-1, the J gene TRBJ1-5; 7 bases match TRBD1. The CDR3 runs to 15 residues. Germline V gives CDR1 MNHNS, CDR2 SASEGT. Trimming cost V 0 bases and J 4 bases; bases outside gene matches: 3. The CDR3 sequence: CASSEATTGNQPQHF. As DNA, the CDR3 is TGTGCCAGCAGTGAAGCAACGACAGGGAATCAGCCCCAGCATTTT.

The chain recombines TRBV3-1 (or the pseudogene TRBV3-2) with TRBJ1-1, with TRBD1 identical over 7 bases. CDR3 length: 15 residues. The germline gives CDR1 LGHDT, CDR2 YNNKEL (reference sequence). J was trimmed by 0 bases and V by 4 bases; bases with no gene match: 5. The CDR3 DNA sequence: TGTGCCAGCAGCCCCAGAGACAGGGTGAACACTGAAGCTTTCTTT. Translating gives CASSPRDRVNTEAFF.

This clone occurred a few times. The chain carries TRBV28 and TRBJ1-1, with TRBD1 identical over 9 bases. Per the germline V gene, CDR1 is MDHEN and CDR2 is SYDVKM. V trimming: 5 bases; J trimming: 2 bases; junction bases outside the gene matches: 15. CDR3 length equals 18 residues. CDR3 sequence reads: CASSRIAIRDRDNTEAFF. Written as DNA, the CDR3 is TGTGCCAGCAGTCGCATAGCTATCCGGGACAGGGATAACACTGAAGCTTTCTTT.

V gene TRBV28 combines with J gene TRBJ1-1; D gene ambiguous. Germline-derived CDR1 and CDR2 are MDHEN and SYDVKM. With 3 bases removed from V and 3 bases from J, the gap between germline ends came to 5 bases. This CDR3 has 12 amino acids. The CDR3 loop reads CASSLTYTEAFF. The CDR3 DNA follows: TGTGCCAGCAGTTTGACTTACACTGAAGCTTTCTTT. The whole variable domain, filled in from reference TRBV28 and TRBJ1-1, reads DVKVTQSSRYLVKRTGEKVFLECVQDMDHENMFWYRQDPGLGLRLIYFSYDVKMKEKGDIPEGYSVSREKKERFSLILESASTNQTSMYLCASSLTYTEAFFGQGTRLTVV.

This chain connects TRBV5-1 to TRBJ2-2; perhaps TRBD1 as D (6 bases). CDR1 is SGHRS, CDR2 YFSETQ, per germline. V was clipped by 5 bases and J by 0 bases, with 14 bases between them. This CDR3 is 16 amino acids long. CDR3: CASRLTGFSNTGELFF. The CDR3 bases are TGCGCCAGCAGACTAACAGGGTTCTCGAACACCGGGGAGCTGTTTTTT.

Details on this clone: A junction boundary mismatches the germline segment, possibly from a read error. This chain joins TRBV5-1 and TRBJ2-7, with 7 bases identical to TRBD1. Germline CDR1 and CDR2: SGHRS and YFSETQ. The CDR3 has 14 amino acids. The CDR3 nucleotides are TGCGCCAGCAGTTTGGGACAGAGCAACTACGAGCAGTACTTC. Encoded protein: CASSLGQSNYEQYF.

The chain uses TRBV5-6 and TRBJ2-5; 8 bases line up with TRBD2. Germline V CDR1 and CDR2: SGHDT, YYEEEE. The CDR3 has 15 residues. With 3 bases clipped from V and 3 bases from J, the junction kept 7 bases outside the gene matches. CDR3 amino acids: CASSSPGLGEETQYF. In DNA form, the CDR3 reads TGTGCCAGCAGCTCACCGGGACTAGGGGAAGAGACCCAGTACTTC.

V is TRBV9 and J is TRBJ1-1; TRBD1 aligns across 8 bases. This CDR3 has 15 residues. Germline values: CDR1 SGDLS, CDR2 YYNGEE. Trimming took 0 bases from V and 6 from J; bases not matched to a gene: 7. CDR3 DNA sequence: TGTGCCAGCAGCGTAGGGGCTAACAGGGGGTCTGAAGCTTTCTTT. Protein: CASSVGANRGSEAFF. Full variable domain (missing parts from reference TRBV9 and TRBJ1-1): DSGVTQTPKHLITATGQRVTLRCSPRSGDLSVYWYQQSLDQGLQFLIQYYNGEERAKGNILERFSAQQFPDLHSELNLSSLELGDSALYFCASSVGANRGSEAFFGQGTRLTVV.

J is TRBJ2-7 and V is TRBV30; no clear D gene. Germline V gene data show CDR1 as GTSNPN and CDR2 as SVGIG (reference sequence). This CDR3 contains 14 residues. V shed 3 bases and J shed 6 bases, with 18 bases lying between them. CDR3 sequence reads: CAWRDLGFWGEQYF. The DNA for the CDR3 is TGTGCCTGGAGGGACCTTGGGTTCTGGGGCGAGCAGTACTTC.

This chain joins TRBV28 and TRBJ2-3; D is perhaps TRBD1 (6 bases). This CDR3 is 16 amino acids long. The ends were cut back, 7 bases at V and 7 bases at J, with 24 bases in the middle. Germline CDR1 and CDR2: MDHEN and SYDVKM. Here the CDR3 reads CASTTPGHTAQYTQYF. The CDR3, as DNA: TGTGCCAGCACCACACCGGGACACACAGCACAATATACGCAGTATTTT.

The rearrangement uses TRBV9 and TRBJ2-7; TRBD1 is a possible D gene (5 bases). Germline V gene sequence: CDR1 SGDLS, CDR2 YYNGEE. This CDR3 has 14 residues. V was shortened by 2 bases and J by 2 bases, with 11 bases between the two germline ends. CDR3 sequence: CASSVSRAPYEQYF. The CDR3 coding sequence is TGTGCCAGCAGCGTCTCCAGGGCCCCCTACGAGCAGTACTTC.

The DNA of the CDR3 is TGTGCCAGCGGTAATCGACAGGGGGCAAAGGTGAACACTGAAGCTTTCTTT. The encoded protein is CASGNRQGAKVNTEAFF. J is TRBJ1-1 and V is TRBV5-4, with TRBD1 identical over 10 bases. Germline-derived CDR1 and CDR2 are SGHNT and YYREEE (reference sequence). The ends lost 7 bases at V and 0 bases at J; junction bases unmatched: 12. The CDR3 is 17 residues long.

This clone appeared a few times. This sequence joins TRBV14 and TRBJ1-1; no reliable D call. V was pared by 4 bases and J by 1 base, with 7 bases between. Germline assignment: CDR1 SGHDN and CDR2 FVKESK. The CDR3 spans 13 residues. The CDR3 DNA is TGTGCCAGCAGCCGCCACAGGAACACTGAAGCTTTCTTT. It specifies CASSRHRNTEAFF.

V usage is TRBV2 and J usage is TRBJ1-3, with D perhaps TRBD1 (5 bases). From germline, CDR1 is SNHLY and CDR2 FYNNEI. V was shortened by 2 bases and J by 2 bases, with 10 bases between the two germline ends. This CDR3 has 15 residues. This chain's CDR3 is CASSENGGAGNTIYF. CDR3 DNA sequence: TGTGCCAGCAGTGAAAACGGAGGGGCTGGAAACACCATATATTTT. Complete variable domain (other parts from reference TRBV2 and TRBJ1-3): EPEVTQTPSHQVTQMGQEVILRCVPISNHLYFYWYRQILGQKVEFLVSFYNNEISEKSEIFDDQFSVERPDGSNFTLKIRSTKLEDSAMYFCASSENGGAGNTIYFGEGSWLTVV.

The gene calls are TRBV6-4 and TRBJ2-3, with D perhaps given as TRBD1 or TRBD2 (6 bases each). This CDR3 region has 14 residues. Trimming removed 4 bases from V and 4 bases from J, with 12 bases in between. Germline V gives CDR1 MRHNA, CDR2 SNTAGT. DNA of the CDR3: TGTGCCAGCAGTGTAAGGGGGGAAGCAGATACGCAGTATTTT. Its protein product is CASSVRGEADTQYF.

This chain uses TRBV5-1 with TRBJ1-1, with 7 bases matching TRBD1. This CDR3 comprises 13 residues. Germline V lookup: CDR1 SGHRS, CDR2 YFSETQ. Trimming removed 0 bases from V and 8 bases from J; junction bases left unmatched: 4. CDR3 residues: CASSLAGGWEAFF. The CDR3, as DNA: TGCGCCAGCAGCTTGGCAGGGGGTTGGGAAGCTTTCTTT.

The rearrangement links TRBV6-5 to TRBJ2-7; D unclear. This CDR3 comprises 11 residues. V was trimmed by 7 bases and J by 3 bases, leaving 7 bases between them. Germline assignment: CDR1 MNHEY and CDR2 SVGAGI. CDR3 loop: CASNQFYEQYF. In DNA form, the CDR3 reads TGTGCCAGCAATCAGTTCTACGAGCAGTACTTC.

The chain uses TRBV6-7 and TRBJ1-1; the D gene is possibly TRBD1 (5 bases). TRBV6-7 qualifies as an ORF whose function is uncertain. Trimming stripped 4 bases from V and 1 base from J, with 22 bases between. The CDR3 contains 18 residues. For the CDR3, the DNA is TGTGCCAGCAGTTGGGAGTCTTCTAGCCGAAGGGGGAACACTGAAGCTTTCTTT. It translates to CASSWESSSRRGNTEAFF.

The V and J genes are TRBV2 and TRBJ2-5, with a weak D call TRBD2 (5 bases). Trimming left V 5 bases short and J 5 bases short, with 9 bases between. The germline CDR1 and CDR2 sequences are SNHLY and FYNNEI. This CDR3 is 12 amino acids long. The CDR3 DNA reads TGTGCCAGCAGTCCCCAGCGGGAGACCCAGTACTTC. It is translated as CASSPQRETQYF. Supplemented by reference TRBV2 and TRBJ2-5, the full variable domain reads EPEVTQTPSHQVTQMGQEVILRCVPISNHLYFYWYRQILGQKVEFLVSFYNNEISEKSEIFDDQFSVERPDGSNFTLKIRSTKLEDSAMYFCASSPQRETQYFGPGTRLLVL.

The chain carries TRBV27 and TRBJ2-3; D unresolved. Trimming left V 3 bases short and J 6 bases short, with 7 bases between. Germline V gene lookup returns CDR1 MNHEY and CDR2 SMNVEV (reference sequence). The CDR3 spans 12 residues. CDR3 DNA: TGTGCCAGCAGTTTCGTAGGTGATACGCAGTATTTT. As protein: CASSFVGDTQYF.

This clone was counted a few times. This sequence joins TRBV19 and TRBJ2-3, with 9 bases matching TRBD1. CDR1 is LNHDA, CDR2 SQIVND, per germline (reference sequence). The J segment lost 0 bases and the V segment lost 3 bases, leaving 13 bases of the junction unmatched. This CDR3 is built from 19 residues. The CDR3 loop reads CASSIRATWGQGSTDTQYF. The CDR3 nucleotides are TGTGCCAGTAGTATTCGGGCCACCTGGGGACAGGGTAGCACAGATACGCAGTATTTT.

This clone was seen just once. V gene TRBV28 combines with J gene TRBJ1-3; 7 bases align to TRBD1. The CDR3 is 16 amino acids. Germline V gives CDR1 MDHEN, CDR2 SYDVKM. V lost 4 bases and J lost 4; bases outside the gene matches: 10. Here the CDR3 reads CASSSIQGFSGNTIYF. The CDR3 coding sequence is TGTGCCAGCAGTTCCATACAGGGGTTTTCAGGAAACACCATATATTTT.

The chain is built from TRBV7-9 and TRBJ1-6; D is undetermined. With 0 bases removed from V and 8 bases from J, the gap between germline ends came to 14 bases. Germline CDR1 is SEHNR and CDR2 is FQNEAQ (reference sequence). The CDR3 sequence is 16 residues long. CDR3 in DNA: TGTGCCAGCAGCTTAGCCGGGGTCCTCGGTGATTCACCCCTCCACTTT. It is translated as CASSLAGVLGDSPLHF.

Here the CDR3 reads CASSLEDRGPKETQYF. The CDR3 bases are TGTGCCAGCAGCTTAGAGGACAGGGGGCCCAAAGAGACCCAGTACTTC. The chain combines TRBV7-8 with TRBJ2-5; 11 bases are a match to TRBD1. The J segment lost 3 bases and the V segment lost 1 base, leaving 4 bases of the junction unmatched. The CDR3 runs to 16 residues. Germline lookup yields CDR1 SGHVS and CDR2 FQNEAQ.

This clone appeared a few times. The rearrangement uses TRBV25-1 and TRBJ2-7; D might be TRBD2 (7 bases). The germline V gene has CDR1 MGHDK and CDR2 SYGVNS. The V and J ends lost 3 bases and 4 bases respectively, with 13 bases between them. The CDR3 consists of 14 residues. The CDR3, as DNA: TGTGCCAGCAGTGAGTGGGGGGGGCGTTACGAGCAGTACTTC. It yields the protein CASSEWGGRYEQYF.

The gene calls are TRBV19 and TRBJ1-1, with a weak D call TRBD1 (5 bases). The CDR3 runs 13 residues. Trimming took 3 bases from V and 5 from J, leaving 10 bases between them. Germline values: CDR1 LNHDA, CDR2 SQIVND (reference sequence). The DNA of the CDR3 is TGTGCCAGTAGTATTCGGGGGTGGACTGAAGCTTTCTTT. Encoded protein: CASSIRGWTEAFF. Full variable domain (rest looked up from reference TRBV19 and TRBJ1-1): DGGITQSPKYLFRKEGQNVTLSCEQNLNHDAMYWYRQDPGQGLRLIYYSQIVNDFQKGDIAEGYSVSREKKESFPLTVTSAQKNPTAFYLCASSIRGWTEAFFGQGTRLTVV.

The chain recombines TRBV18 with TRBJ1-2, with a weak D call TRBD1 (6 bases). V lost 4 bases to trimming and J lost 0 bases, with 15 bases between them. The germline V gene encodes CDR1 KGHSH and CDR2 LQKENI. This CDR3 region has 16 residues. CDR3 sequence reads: CASSRLKDSSNYGYTF. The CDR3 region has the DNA TGTGCCAGCTCACGTTTGAAGGACAGTTCTAACTATGGCTACACCTTC.